This TCR beta chain was captured by sequencing in a study of blood T cell dynamics during melanoma immunotherapy. Here immunoSEQ multiplex PCR was the method, and the copy in TCRdb shows in-frame clones only, minus some. The sample gives some 15,000 clones, approximately 91% of which show up once; about 2% is in the top ten. V was clipped by 3 bases and J by 7 bases; unmatched bases: 12. Germline values: CDR1 SGHDT, CDR2 YYEEEE. This CDR3 spans 15 amino acids. Time point given: pre-treatment baseline. Prior systemic cancer therapy, immunosuppressant use and other active malignancies excluded patients.

Here the sequenced sample was blood, taken from a patient treated with checkpoint blockade. This chain uses TRBV5-6 with TRBJ1-2; 7 bases align to TRBD1. This clonotype was sampled from a human donor with melanoma. This CDR3 reads CASSSGRRGRGGYTF. CDR3 nucleotide sequence: TGTGCCAGCAGCTCTGGAAGGAGGGGGCGCGGTGGCTACACCTTC.